This T cell receptor (beta chain) was captured by sequencing in a study of cytomegalovirus exposure and HLA in healthy donors. Looking at the study overall: Counted in an early data release were roughly 87 million unique TCRs from HLA-typed donors. Study outcomes and limitations: Relative to equally common others, HLA-associated TCR beta chains showed greater clonal expansion in a later analysis. TCR sequences were mostly rare, though some public TCRs occurred in many donors. There was a cluster of highly shared sequence variants that was likely a sequencing artifact.

As for this clone: Its specificity is unknown.

The PCR was carried out with 60 Vbeta primers and 13 Jbeta primers. TCRdb's copy holds only in-frame clones and misses some; the assay was immunoSEQ multiplex PCR. The sample has roughly 120,000 clones. Trimming stripped 6 bases from V and 1 base from J, with 9 bases between. Germline-derived CDR1 and CDR2 are MRHNA and SNTAGT. CDR3 length: 13 amino acids. This receptor was taken from a man aged 25 to 40 in good health and CMV-seronegative. The chain links TRBV6-4 to TRBJ1-1, with D possibly TRBD1 on 6 matching bases. What was sequenced was PBMCs. CDR3 in DNA: TGTGCCAGCAGGGAACAGGGGAACACTGAAGCTTTCTTT. Protein sequence: CASREQGNTEAFF.